This entry lists 6 T cell receptor beta chains sequenced from one sample in a study of blood T cell repertoires in COVID-19. Here immunoSEQ multiplex PCR was the method, and the copy in TCRdb shows in-frame clones only, minus some. The table shows some 200,000 clones, with roughly nine tenths occurring only once. The specimen was peripheral blood. Source of these receptors: a woman between 18 and 29 years old who had recovered from COVID-19.

This clone was detected only once. The V call is TRBV24-1, the J call TRBJ1-5, with D maybe TRBD1 (5 bases). Trimming stripped 3 bases from V and 4 bases from J, with 15 bases between. This CDR3 has 16 amino acids. Looked up from germline, CDR1 is KGHDR and CDR2 is SFDVKD. The CDR3 DNA sequence: TGTGCCACCAGTGATGGGGGGAGGAAATCGAATCAGCCCCAGCATTTT. This encodes CATSDGGRKSNQPQHF.

The rearrangement links TRBV7-7 to TRBJ2-1; TRBD2 aligns across 13 bases. Germline V gene sequence: CDR1 SSHAT, CDR2 FNYEAQ (reference sequence). The J segment lost 7 bases and the V segment lost 5 bases, leaving 5 bases of the junction unmatched. The CDR3 length is 15 residues. CDR3 sequence reads: CASSAGTSGTNEQFF. CDR3 in DNA: TGTGCCAGCAGCGCAGGGACTAGCGGGACGAATGAGCAGTTCTTC.

V gene TRBV30 combines with J gene TRBJ1-4, with 8 bases identical to TRBD1. V gave up 5 bases and J gave up 1 base; unmatched junction bases: 3. Per germline, CDR1 GTSNPN and CDR2 SVGIG (reference sequence). The CDR3 sequence is 14 residues long. The CDR3 nucleotides read TGTGCCTGGGGACAGGGAGGAACTAATGAAAAACTGTTTTTT. Protein: CAWGQGGTNEKLFF.

The chain links TRBV2 to TRBJ2-7; 12 nucleotides match TRBD1. CDR1 is SNHLY and CDR2 is FYNNEI in the germline V gene. This CDR3 comprises 15 residues. The J segment lost 7 bases and the V segment lost 3 bases, leaving 7 bases of the junction unmatched. The CDR3 nucleotides are TGTGCCAGCAGTGATCCGGGACAGGGGGCTTGGGAGCAGTACTTC. Translated, it gives CASSDPGQGAWEQYF.

The chain has TRBV15 and TRBJ1-1; D may be TRBD1 (6 bases). Germline CDR1 is LNHNV and CDR2 is YYDKDF (reference sequence). The CDR3 contains 15 residues. Trimming cost V 1 base and J 0 bases, with 9 bases left between them. CDR3 coding DNA: TGTGCCACCAGCAGAGCGACAGGTATGAACACTGAAGCTTTCTTT. Translating gives CATSRATGMNTEAFF.

V is TRBV19 and J is TRBJ2-1; 7 bases agree with TRBD1. Germline CDR1 LNHDA, CDR2 SQIVND (reference sequence). V lost 3 bases and J lost 12; bases outside the gene matches: 14. The CDR3 extends over 15 amino acids. As DNA, the CDR3 is TGTGCCAGTAGTATTACCCTAGACTTTGACAGGGCGCAGTTCTTC. Translating gives CASSITLDFDRAQFF.